The 20 T cell receptor beta chains below were found in one sample sequenced in a study of shared clonotypes between healthy human individuals. Here immunoSEQ multiplex PCR was the method, and the copy in TCRdb shows in-frame clones only, minus some. The sample has approximately 2,300,000 clones; roughly 90% are singletons. The sequenced sample was naive CD4+ T cells from PBMCs. Regarding subset: CD45RA+ positively selected. These receptors all come from a man aged 18 to 30 in good health. Some clones in this sample may be carry-over from other donors' samples.

The DNA for the CDR3 is TGCGCCAGCAGCTTGTCCCCGGTCCAGTCTGGTGAAAAACTGTTTTTT. Its translation: CASSLSPVQSGEKLFF. The chain combines TRBV5-1 with TRBJ1-4; D is undetermined. Trimming stripped 1 base from V and 7 bases from J, with 17 bases between. The germline V gene has CDR1 SGHRS and CDR2 YFSETQ. CDR3 length equals 16 residues.

V usage is TRBV5-1 and J usage is TRBJ2-7; TRBD2 matches 8 bases. The CDR3 extends over 13 amino acids. Germline CDR1 reads SGHRS; CDR2 reads YFSETQ. V shed 1 base, J shed 6 bases, and the junction held 3 bases outside the gene matches. The CDR3 sequence is CASSLSGSIEQYF. CDR3 DNA: TGCGCCAGCAGCTTGAGCGGGAGTATCGAGCAGTACTTC.

This clone was counted a single time. The rearrangement uses TRBV7-9 and TRBJ2-5, with a weak D call TRBD2 (6 bases). This CDR3 region has 15 residues. V gave up 5 bases and J gave up 1 base, with 14 bases separating them. CDR1 and CDR2 from the germline V gene are SEHNR and FQNEAQ (reference sequence). The DNA of the CDR3 is TGTGCCAGCAGCATTATGCGGGGAGTCCAAGAGACCCAGTACTTC. It translates to CASSIMRGVQETQYF.

The J gene is TRBJ2-1, the V gene TRBV7-2, with a weak D call TRBD1 (6 bases). The CDR3 is made up of 16 amino acids. The germline V and J ends were trimmed by 0 bases and 1 base, with 10 bases remaining between them. Germline V gives CDR1 SGHTA, CDR2 FQGNSA. CDR3 region: CASSLAGAQSYNEQFF. DNA for the CDR3: TGTGCCAGCAGCTTAGCGGGGGCTCAGTCCTACAATGAGCAGTTCTTC.

As regards this clone: The same CDR3 can be traced to other DNA sequences in this sample. The V and J genes are TRBV6-5 and TRBJ1-1, with D unresolved. The CDR3 has 13 residues. CDR1 is MNHEY and CDR2 is SVGAGI in the germline V gene. V was clipped by 2 bases and J by 3 bases, with 7 bases between them. CDR3 sequence: CASSYGRYTEAFF. For the CDR3, the DNA is TGTGCCAGCAGTTACGGCCGCTACACTGAAGCTTTCTTT.

The V and J genes are TRBV19 and TRBJ1-2; D remains unclear. Germline CDR1 LNHDA, CDR2 SQIVND (reference sequence). The CDR3 totals 15 residues. Trimming cost V 6 bases and J 8 bases, with 22 bases left between them. The CDR3 DNA sequence: TGTGCCAGTAGCACCTTGGTAGACACCGGAGGAGGCTACACCTTC. Its protein is CASSTLVDTGGGYTF. Drawing the rest from reference TRBV19 and TRBJ1-2, the complete variable domain is DGGITQSPKYLFRKEGQNVTLSCEQNLNHDAMYWYRQDPGQGLRLIYYSQIVNDFQKGDIAEGYSVSREKKESFPLTVTSAQKNPTAFYLCASSTLVDTGGGYTFGSGTRLTVV.

Written as DNA, the CDR3 is TGTGCCAGCAGCCGTGTGGGGGCAGGGGGCTTGGGCTATGGCTACACCTTC. This codes for CASSRVGAGGLGYGYTF. The chain recombines TRBV7-8 with TRBJ1-2, with 8 positions matching TRBD1. Germline assignment: CDR1 SGHVS and CDR2 FQNEAQ. This CDR3 spans 17 amino acids. V gave up 5 bases and J gave up 4 bases; unmatched junction bases: 15.

The count of this clone is one. Other DNA sequences from this sample encode an identical CDR3 as well. This rearrangement joins TRBV7-2 to TRBJ2-5, with D maybe TRBD2 (7 bases). V lost 1 base to trimming and J lost 5 bases, with 8 bases between them. The CDR3 totals 13 residues. The germline CDR1 and CDR2 sequences are SGHTA and FQGNSA. The CDR3 protein is CASSLEGGETQYF. The CDR3 region has the DNA TGTGCCAGCAGCTTAGAGGGGGGGGAGACCCAGTACTTC.

The rearrangement uses TRBV5-1 and TRBJ2-1; D is undetermined. Trimming left V 0 bases short and J 6 bases short, with 13 bases between. Looked up from germline, CDR1 is SGHRS and CDR2 is YFSETQ. CDR3 size: 15 residues. The CDR3 spells CASSLVTGPGNEQFF. The CDR3 DNA follows: TGCGCCAGCAGCTTGGTTACGGGTCCGGGCAATGAGCAGTTCTTC.

The chain recombines TRBV10-3 with TRBJ1-1, with D perhaps TRBD1 (5 bases). The CDR3 runs to 16 residues. V was trimmed by 4 bases and J by 3 bases, leaving 18 bases between them. In germline, CDR1 is ENHRY, CDR2 SYGVKD. In nucleotides, the CDR3 is TGTGCCATCAGTGGTAGGTGGCAGGGTGATGACACTGAAGCTTTCTTT. Its translation: CAISGRWQGDDTEAFF.

This clone came up a few times. V and J are TRBV2 and TRBJ2-7; weak D call: TRBD1 (6 bases). V lost 6 bases and J lost 3, with 12 bases in between. CDR1 is SNHLY, CDR2 FYNNEI, per germline. The CDR3 extends over 13 amino acids. CDR3 sequence (DNA): TGTGCCAGCAGCGGGGACACAGGCTACGAGCAGTACTTC. This translates into CASSGDTGYEQYF.

This clone was observed a single time. The J gene is TRBJ2-1, the V gene TRBV7-2; 10 bases align to TRBD2. The junction had 3 bases not matched to a gene; V was cut back by 3 bases and J by 4 bases. In germline, CDR1 is SGHTA, CDR2 FQGNSA. The CDR3 contains 15 residues. CDR3 loop: CASSFTSGVYNEQFF. The CDR3 DNA reads as TGTGCCAGCAGCTTTACTAGCGGGGTTTACAATGAGCAGTTCTTC.

The chain joins TRBV28 to TRBJ1-4; D perhaps matches TRBD1 (6 bases). The germline gives CDR1 MDHEN, CDR2 SYDVKM. V was clipped by 7 bases and J by 7 bases, with 19 bases between them. The CDR3 extends over 15 amino acids. The CDR3 sequence: CASTPLEGGVEKLFF. The CDR3 nucleotides are TGTGCCAGCACCCCTTTAGAGGGGGGCGTTGAAAAACTGTTTTTT.

The rearrangement links TRBV18 to TRBJ2-7; D possibly corresponds to TRBD2 (6 bases). Trimming cost V 4 bases and J 6 bases, with 10 bases left between them. Germline lookup yields CDR1 KGHSH and CDR2 LQKENI. This CDR3 region has 12 residues. The CDR3 loop is CASSRPGGEQYF. The CDR3 region has the DNA TGTGCCAGCTCACGGCCCGGGGGCGAGCAGTACTTC.

The chain joins TRBV6-5 to TRBJ1-2; D possibly corresponds to TRBD1 (5 bases). The CDR3 runs 15 residues. Germline CDR1 and CDR2: MNHEY and SVGAGI. Trimming shortened V by 5 bases and J by 6 bases, and 19 bases separated the two germline ends. CDR3 loop: CASSPGTPNGNGYTF. The CDR3 coding sequence is TGTGCCAGCAGTCCCGGGACCCCAAACGGTAATGGCTACACCTTC.

This chain connects TRBV6-1 to TRBJ2-5; a possible D gene is TRBD1 (5 bases). Germline CDR1 is MNHNS and CDR2 is SASEGT. This CDR3 has 14 residues. V dropped 8 bases and J dropped 3 bases, with 16 bases sitting between them. CDR3 bases: TGTGCCAGCCCAAAGAGCAGGGTGGAAGAGACCCAGTACTTC. It yields the protein CASPKSRVEETQYF.

To note about this clone: A read error may account for a junction end that differs from germline. The chain employs TRBV9 and TRBJ1-3; D remains ambiguous. CDR1 and CDR2 (germline): SGDLS, YYNGEE. The CDR3 contains 16 residues. CDR3 nucleotide sequence: TGTGCCAGCGGCGTAGCGGGGTCTTCCTCTGGAAACACCATATATTTT. Encoded protein: CASGVAGSSSGNTIYF.

The chain joins TRBV5-1 to TRBJ1-1; 12 positions match TRBD1. V shed 5 bases, J shed 10 bases, and the junction held 12 bases outside the gene matches. There are 15 residues in the CDR3. Germline CDR1 is SGHRS and CDR2 is YFSETQ. CDR3 coding DNA: TGCGCCAGCAGTGACGAACCGGGACAGGGGGCAGGAGCTTTCTTT. Amino acids: CASSDEPGQGAGAFF.

J is TRBJ1-2 and V is TRBV9; D is unclear. This CDR3 spans 14 amino acids. Trimming stripped 1 base from V and 4 bases from J, with 11 bases between. Germline V CDR1 and CDR2: SGDLS, YYNGEE. The CDR3 sequence: CASSVSGGGYGYTF. The CDR3 bases are TGTGCCAGCAGCGTATCGGGCGGCGGCTATGGCTACACCTTC.

This clone was observed a few times. This CDR3 is also generated by other DNA sequences in the sample. This chain joins TRBV18 and TRBJ1-5, with TRBD1 matching 10 bases. Trimming removed 2 bases from V and 2 bases from J; junction bases left unmatched: 0. In germline, CDR1 is KGHSH, CDR2 LQKENI. The CDR3 loop spans 15 amino acids. As DNA, the CDR3 is TGTGCCAGCTCACCAGGGACAGGGGGCAATCAGCCCCAGCATTTT. This codes for CASSPGTGGNQPQHF.